This TCR beta chain was sequenced in a study of shared clonotypes between healthy human individuals. Trimming took 6 bases from V and 1 from J; bases not matched to a gene: 7. The V gene's germline CDR1 is SGHTA and CDR2 FQGNSA. This CDR3 has 15 amino acids. Profiling relied on immunoSEQ multiplex PCR, and the TCRdb table lists in-frame clones only, not all of them. The sample has over 750,000 clones; approximately 97% are singletons. CD45RO-negative, CCR7-selected cells formed the naive CD8 fraction, which excluded terminally differentiated effector memory CD45RA+ cells. The chain is built from TRBV7-2 and TRBJ1-1; TRBD1 aligns across 8 bases. This TCR was sampled from a man aged 25 to 45 in good health. Specimen: naive CD8+ T cells sorted from blood. The CDR3: CASRNFQGANTEAFF. The CDR3 coding sequence is TGTGCCAGCAGGAATTTCCAGGGGGCGAACACTGAAGCTTTCTTT.